One and the same sample provided the 25 T cell receptor beta chains below, sequenced in a study of metastatic and nonmetastatic thyroid tumors. Every patient underwent thyroid surgery untreated. TCRdb re-clonotyped the PCR reads through MiXCR. The sample contains approximately 9,000 clones, approximately 32% of which appear only once. Sequenced material: adjacent normal tissue. These receptors came from a female donor with papillary thyroid cancer or a benign thyroid nodule (not recorded which). Some clones in this sample may be carry-over from other donors' samples.

This clone appeared many times. This chain connects TRBV28 to TRBJ2-7; a possible D gene is TRBD2 (6 bases). The V end was cut by 5 bases, the J end by 3 bases, with 29 bases between. The CDR3 runs to 19 residues. Germline V gene lookup returns CDR1 MDHEN and CDR2 SYDVKM. CDR3 residues: CASSPEGPSGGQGVYEQYF. The CDR3 region has the DNA TGTGCCAGCAGTCCCGAAGGTCCAAGCGGAGGGCAGGGCGTCTACGAGCAGTACTTC.

V usage is TRBV11-2 and J usage is TRBJ2-3; the match to TRBD2 covers 8 bases. Germline loops: CDR1 SGHAT, CDR2 FQNNGV. Trimming cost V 2 bases and J 6 bases; bases outside gene matches: 7. This CDR3 comprises 15 residues. The DNA of the CDR3 is TGTGCCAGCAGCTTACGGGGGGGCAGACCGGATACGCAGTATTTT. Translated, it gives CASSLRGGRPDTQYF.

This clone was seen more than once but under ten times. The chain joins TRBV6-1 to TRBJ2-4; D gene uncertain. This CDR3 region has 15 residues. V lost 5 bases, J lost 6 bases, and 17 bases lay in between. Germline V gene sequence: CDR1 MNHNS, CDR2 SASEGT. The CDR3 is CASSQQRMDSNIQYF. CDR3 nucleotides: TGTGCCAGCAGTCAACAGAGGATGGATTCAAACATTCAGTACTTC.

This clone has a handful of counts. The V and J genes are TRBV6-1 and TRBJ2-3, with a tentative D call TRBD2 (5 bases). With 3 bases removed from V and 4 bases from J, the gap between germline ends came to 11 bases. Germline assignment: CDR1 MNHNS and CDR2 SASEGT. The CDR3 length is 14 residues. CDR3 region: CASSDSRAPDTQYF. The DNA of the CDR3 is TGTGCCAGCAGTGACTCGCGGGCCCCAGATACGCAGTATTTT.

This chain joins TRBV20-1 and TRBJ2-2, with TRBD1 identical over 9 bases. Per germline, CDR1 DFQATT and CDR2 SNEGSKA (reference sequence). V was clipped by 6 bases and J by 5 bases; unmatched bases: 10. CDR3 length: 15 amino acids. The CDR3 region is CSAPRTGEWTGELFF. The CDR3 nucleotides are TGCAGTGCCCCCCGGACAGGGGAGTGGACCGGGGAGCTGTTTTTT.

The genes are TRBV27 and TRBJ1-2; no firm D call. Trimming pared 7 bases from V and 8 bases from J, leaving 17 bases between. This CDR3 has 13 amino acids. The V gene's germline CDR1 is MNHEY and CDR2 SMNVEV (reference sequence). The CDR3 spells CASNRAFLLGYTF. The CDR3 region has the DNA TGTGCCAGCAACCGGGCCTTTCTACTGGGCTACACCTTC.

In nucleotides, the CDR3 is TGTGCCAGCAGTTACACAGGGACCTTAAATTCACCCCTCCACTTT. Translating it yields CASSYTGTLNSPLHF. V is TRBV6-5 and J is TRBJ1-6; tentative D call: TRBD1 (6 bases). Germline V gene lookup returns CDR1 MNHEY and CDR2 SVGAGI. V lost 2 bases and J 7 bases, leaving 12 bases between the germline ends. The CDR3 runs 15 residues.

In this sample, this clone turned up once. The chain is built from TRBV7-6 and TRBJ1-5, with D possibly matching TRBD1 (5 bases). Germline-derived CDR1 and CDR2 are SGHVS and FNYEAQ. The CDR3 has 17 residues. V was trimmed by 1 base and J by 6 bases, leaving 19 bases between them. The CDR3 DNA reads as TGTGCCAGCAGCTTAGAGGCGAGGGGTTCTGGGGGTCAGCCCCAGCATTTT. Translation gives CASSLEARGSGGQPQHF.

The table lists this clone with a few counts. The chain has TRBV27 and TRBJ1-1, with D hard to call. Germline CDR1 is MNHEY and CDR2 is SMNVEV (reference sequence). CDR3 length: 15 amino acids. The V end lost 3 bases, the J end lost 4 bases, and 15 bases lay between the germline ends. As DNA, the CDR3 is TGTGCCAGCAGTTTTGGGAGCCCCGGGAGCACTGAAGCTTTCTTT. Its translation is CASSFGSPGSTEAFF.

DNA of the CDR3: TGCGCCAGCAAAGGAGGAGGGAACTATGGCTACACCTTC. As protein: CASKGGGNYGYTF. The chain recombines TRBV4-1 with TRBJ1-2; D gene ambiguous. CDR3 length: 13 amino acids. CDR1 is MGHRA, CDR2 YSYEKL, per germline. V was shortened by 7 bases and J by 2 bases, with 11 bases between the two germline ends.

This clone came up many times. This sequence joins TRBV20-1 and TRBJ2-3; the D call may be TRBD1 or TRBD2 (6 bases each). Germline CDR1 is DFQATT and CDR2 is SNEGSKA (reference sequence). V gave up 4 bases and J gave up 0 bases, with 11 bases separating them. This CDR3 has 14 residues. The CDR3 loop is CSAISGASTDTQYF. CDR3 bases: TGCAGTGCTATCTCGGGGGCTAGCACAGATACGCAGTATTTT.

This clone was counted only a few times. The chain is built from TRBV6-1 and TRBJ2-2; D remains ambiguous. From germline, CDR1 is MNHNS and CDR2 SASEGT. CDR3 length equals 15 residues. The V end was cut by 2 bases, the J end by 1 base, with 8 bases between. The CDR3 region has the DNA TGTGCCAGCAGTGAAAGACGGCTGAACACCGGGGAGCTGTTTTTT. As protein: CASSERRLNTGELFF.

Turning to this clone: At one end the junction does not follow the germline gene, possibly because of a read error. The V gene is TRBV12-3 or TRBV12-4, the J gene TRBJ2-1; tentative D call: TRBD1 (6 bases). CDR3 size: 16 residues. The CDR3 is CASRRRQGHVSNEQSF. DNA for the CDR3: TGTGCCAGCCGCCGACGCCAGGGGCACGTCTCCAATGAGCAGTCCTTC.

V gene TRBV20-1 combines with J gene TRBJ1-2, with D unresolved. CDR1 and CDR2 from the germline V gene are DFQATT and SNEGSKA (reference sequence). Between the trimmed V and J ends, which lost 2 bases and 4 bases, there was a span of 11 bases. CDR3 size: 13 residues. DNA of the CDR3: TGCAGTGCTAGATCAAGTTCGGGCTATGGCTACACCTTC. This sequence encodes CSARSSSGYGYTF.

The chain employs TRBV27 and TRBJ2-1, with D possibly called TRBD1 or TRBD2 (5 bases each). Trimming stripped 6 bases from V and 6 bases from J, with 24 bases between. The germline V gene has CDR1 MNHEY and CDR2 SMNVEV (reference sequence). The CDR3 loop spans 17 amino acids. CDR3 region: CASSLSVWDQRPNEQFF. Written as DNA, the CDR3 is TGTGCCAGCAGCCTCTCAGTGTGGGACCAAAGACCCAATGAGCAGTTCTTC.

The chain employs TRBV12-3 or TRBV12-4 and TRBJ1-4, with a possible D match to TRBD1 (5 bases). Trimming removed 6 bases at V and 2 bases at J, with 10 bases between. CDR3 size: 14 residues. The CDR3 nucleotides are TGTGCCAGCAGCCTCAGGGAGACTAATGAAAAACTGTTTTTT. This codes for CASSLRETNEKLFF.

The chain uses TRBV6-5 and TRBJ2-3, with 8 bases aligning to TRBD1. The CDR3 extends over 16 amino acids. Germline loops: CDR1 MNHEY, CDR2 SVGAGI. V lost 0 bases to trimming and J lost 6 bases; unmatched junction nucleotides: 8. The chain's CDR3 is CASSYSAQGAADTQYF. CDR3 DNA sequence: TGTGCCAGCAGTTACTCAGCTCAGGGGGCAGCGGATACGCAGTATTTT.

This clone turned up a few times. The CDR3 DNA follows: TGTGCCAGCAGTTATTCTAGCCATCAGGCGCATGAGCAGTTCTTC. It is translated as CASSYSSHQAHEQFF. The chain recombines TRBV6-6 with TRBJ2-1, with D perhaps matching TRBD2 (5 bases). Germline V gives CDR1 MNHNY, CDR2 SVGAGI (reference sequence). This CDR3 spans 15 amino acids. The ends were cut back, 3 bases at V and 8 bases at J, with 17 bases in the middle.

V is TRBV4-3 and J is TRBJ1-1; no firm D call. CDR3 length equals 14 residues. The germline V gene has CDR1 LGHNA and CDR2 YSLEER. V dropped 4 bases and J dropped 4 bases, with 13 bases sitting between them. The DNA for the CDR3 is TGCGCCAGCAGCCCAGAGACGTTGAGCACTGAAGCTTTCTTT. It is translated as CASSPETLSTEAFF.

This clone qualifies as medium-sized. This CDR3 reads CSVAYNEQFF. The CDR3 DNA reads TGCAGCGTTGCGTACAATGAGCAGTTCTTC. The chain recombines TRBV29-1 with TRBJ2-1; D is ambiguous. The CDR3 has 10 amino acids. The germline CDR1 and CDR2 sequences are SQVTM and ANQGSEA. Trimming took 4 bases from V and 4 from J, leaving 2 bases between them.

This clone was seen many times. The CDR3 DNA reads as TGTGCCAGCAGTTACTCGAAGGCTGTCAGCAGAGATTACGAGCAGTACTTC. It is translated as CASSYSKAVSRDYEQYF. This chain joins TRBV6-6 and TRBJ2-7; D is uncertain. Trimming shortened V by 0 bases and J by 4 bases, and 19 bases separated the two germline ends. CDR3 length: 17 residues. Per the germline V gene, CDR1 is MNHNY and CDR2 is SVGAGI (reference sequence).

The table lists this clone with a few counts. The chain has TRBV20-1 and TRBJ2-7, with 13 bases matching TRBD2. V gave up 5 bases and J gave up 2 bases; unmatched junction bases: 9. The CDR3 is 16 amino acids. The V gene's germline CDR1 is DFQATT and CDR2 SNEGSKA (reference sequence). The CDR3 sequence is CSASAPGTSGTYEQYF. CDR3 coding DNA: TGCAGTGCTTCTGCCCCCGGGACTAGCGGGACCTACGAGCAGTACTTC.

By share, this clone ranks as medium-sized. This chain connects TRBV5-1 to TRBJ2-3; D remains ambiguous. The CDR3 length is 16 residues. Between the trimmed V and J ends, which lost 2 bases and 0 bases, there was a span of 13 bases. Germline loops: CDR1 SGHRS, CDR2 YFSETQ. CDR3: CASSLRYPDSTDTQYF. The DNA of the CDR3 is TGCGCCAGCAGCTTACGTTACCCGGACAGCACAGATACGCAGTATTTT. The full variable domain, in which reference TRBV5-1 and TRBJ2-3 provide the parts outside the CDR3, is KAGVTQTPRYLIKTRGQQVTLSCSPISGHRSVSWYQQTPGQGLQFLFEYFSETQRNKGNFPGRFSGRQFSNSRSEMNVSTLELGDSALYLCASSLRYPDSTDTQYFGPGTRLTVL.

The chain uses TRBV12-3 or TRBV12-4 and TRBJ2-1, with D perhaps matching TRBD1 (5 bases). The CDR3 is made up of 14 amino acids. V was shortened by 2 bases and J by 8 bases, with 13 bases between the two germline ends. CDR3 DNA sequence: TGTGCCAGCAGTTTAAAAGGGGTTTTCGATGAGCAGTTCTTC. It codes for CASSLKGVFDEQFF.

The table lists this clone with a few counts. The chain links TRBV7-9 to TRBJ2-1; D remains unclear. Trimming removed 1 base at V and 7 bases at J, with 5 bases between. This CDR3 spans 12 amino acids. Germline V lookup: CDR1 SEHNR, CDR2 FQNEAQ (reference sequence). The CDR3 is CASSLDTNEQFF. CDR3 DNA: TGTGCCAGCAGCTTAGACACGAATGAGCAGTTCTTC.